A single sample gave rise to the 28 T cell receptor beta chains below, sequenced in a study of blood T cell repertoires in COVID-19. Only in-frame clones appear in the TCRdb table, and some are missing; sequencing was by immunoSEQ multiplex PCR. Of tens of thousands of clones detected, approximately 86% appear once; the ten largest clones hold roughly 5%. Sequencing was carried out using peripheral blood. Receptors were obtained from a man aged 50-60 years with active or convalescent COVID-19.

The chain uses TRBV5-1 and TRBJ2-4, with 12 positions matching TRBD2. The CDR3 sequence is 17 residues long. Per germline, CDR1 SGHRS and CDR2 YFSETQ. V lost 0 bases, J lost 8 bases, and 9 bases stayed unmatched. The CDR3 spells CASSLGLAGGPEDIQYF. In DNA form, the CDR3 reads TGCGCCAGCAGCTTGGGCCTAGCGGGGGGGCCCGAGGACATTCAGTACTTC. The variable domain in full, with the rest retrieved from reference TRBV5-1 and TRBJ2-4, is KAGVTQTPRYLIKTRGQQVTLSCSPISGHRSVSWYQQTPGQGLQFLFEYFSETQRNKGNFPGRFSGRQFSNSRSEMNVSTLELGDSALYLCASSLGLAGGPEDIQYFGAGTRLSVL.

The rearrangement uses TRBV7-9 and TRBJ1-5; possible D gene TRBD1, 6 bases. V dropped 5 bases and J dropped 6 bases, with 17 bases sitting between them. Germline CDR1 reads SEHNR; CDR2 reads FQNEAQ (reference sequence). The CDR3 totals 15 residues. CDR3 nucleotide sequence: TGTGCCAGCAGCCCAGAGGGGGAGGGGGGTCAGCCCCAGCATTTT. Encoded protein: CASSPEGEGGQPQHF.

The V and J genes are TRBV10-3 and TRBJ1-4; perhaps TRBD1 as D (6 bases). The V gene lost 10 bases and the J gene lost 3 bases, with 12 bases spanning the gap. Germline V gene sequence: CDR1 ENHRY, CDR2 SYGVKD. The CDR3 sequence is 13 residues long. This CDR3 reads CATRDTSNEKLFF. The DNA for the CDR3 is TGTGCCACCCGGGACACCTCTAATGAAAAACTGTTTTTT.

The chain is built from TRBV20-1 and TRBJ2-2, with D maybe TRBD1 (5 bases). CDR3 length: 13 amino acids. In germline, CDR1 is DFQATT, CDR2 SNEGSKA (reference sequence). Trimming pared 3 bases from V and 5 bases from J, leaving 10 bases between. This CDR3 is CSASQGGTGELFF. CDR3 DNA sequence: TGCAGTGCTAGTCAGGGTGGGACCGGGGAGCTGTTTTTT.

The table lists this clone with a few counts. The chain recombines TRBV29-1 with TRBJ2-7; D is perhaps TRBD2 (5 bases). Germline V CDR1 and CDR2: SQVTM, ANQGSEA. V was shortened by 6 bases and J by 7 bases, with 16 bases between the two germline ends. This CDR3 comprises 12 residues. The CDR3 loop reads CSVSDGVREQYF. CDR3 DNA: TGCAGCGTCTCGGACGGGGTTAGGGAGCAGTACTTC.

The CDR3 here is CASSPLSVNTEAFF. The CDR3 coding sequence is TGTGCCAGCTCACCCCTTTCAGTGAACACTGAAGCTTTCTTT. This chain links TRBV18 with TRBJ1-1; D is ambiguous. This CDR3 has 14 residues. Trimming shortened V by 3 bases and J by 0 bases, and 8 bases separated the two germline ends. Looked up from germline, CDR1 is KGHSH and CDR2 is LQKENI.

CDR3 bases: TGCGCCAGCGTCGAGGGGGTTCGCGAGCAGTACGTC. Translation: CASVEGVREQYV. The chain has TRBV4-1 and TRBJ2-7; TRBD1 is a possible D gene (6 bases). Trimming removed 8 bases from V and 6 bases from J, with 14 bases in between. Germline CDR1 MGHRA, CDR2 YSYEKL. CDR3 size: 12 residues.

The rearrangement joins TRBV10-1 to TRBJ1-4, with 10 bases fitting TRBD1. CDR3 length: 16 residues. Losses at the gene ends were 3 bases for V and 7 bases for J; bases not matched to a gene: 8. CDR1 and CDR2 from the germline V gene are WNHNN and SYGVQD (reference sequence). The CDR3 sequence: CASSDLIRDRGEKLFF. In nucleotides, the CDR3 is TGCGCCAGCAGTGATCTTATCCGGGACAGGGGTGAAAAACTGTTTTTT.

This clone occurred a few times. V gene TRBV7-7 combines with J gene TRBJ2-5; D possibly corresponds to TRBD1 (6 bases). The germline V and J ends were trimmed by 2 bases and 5 bases, with 15 bases remaining between them. Germline V gives CDR1 SSHAT, CDR2 FNYEAQ (reference sequence). The CDR3 has 15 amino acids. This chain's CDR3 is CASSLTGILGETQYF. CDR3 DNA: TGTGCCAGCAGCTTAACAGGGATTTTGGGGGAGACCCAGTACTTC.

The V and J genes are TRBV15 and TRBJ1-1; 8 nucleotides match TRBD1. Looked up from germline, CDR1 is LNHNV and CDR2 is YYDKDF (reference sequence). There are 13 residues in the CDR3. The J segment lost 5 bases and the V segment lost 4 bases, leaving 3 bases of the junction unmatched. The CDR3: CATSTYRGTEAFF. The CDR3 bases are TGTGCCACCAGCACCTACAGGGGGACTGAAGCTTTCTTT.

The chain couples TRBV5-1 to TRBJ2-3, with 16 bases matching TRBD2. The CDR3 sequence is 17 residues long. V dropped 2 bases and J dropped 4; count of bases not matched to a gene: 4. Germline V gene data show CDR1 as SGHRS and CDR2 as YFSETQ. The CDR3 is CASSLLGLAGGPDTQYF. The CDR3, as DNA: TGCGCCAGCAGCTTACTGGGACTAGCGGGGGGGCCAGATACGCAGTATTTT.

The chain couples TRBV11-2 to TRBJ2-1; 9 nucleotides line up with TRBD2. The CDR3 covers 16 residues. With 0 bases clipped from V and 5 bases from J, the junction kept 5 bases outside the gene matches. CDR1 is SGHAT, CDR2 FQNNGV, per germline. The CDR3 reads CASSLDRSGGNNEQFF. Here the CDR3 DNA reads TGTGCCAGCAGCTTAGATCGTAGCGGGGGAAACAATGAGCAGTTCTTC.

This sequence joins TRBV6-5 and TRBJ1-5; D call uncertain. This CDR3 region has 13 residues. The germline gives CDR1 MNHEY, CDR2 SVGAGI. Trimming shortened V by 6 bases and J by 5 bases, and 11 bases separated the two germline ends. The CDR3 is CASRIGIHQPQHF. The CDR3 DNA reads as TGTGCCAGCAGGATCGGGATCCATCAGCCCCAGCATTTT.

The rearrangement uses TRBV29-1 and TRBJ1-4; tentatively, D is TRBD1 (6 bases). From germline, CDR1 is SQVTM and CDR2 ANQGSEA. The CDR3 sequence is 13 residues long. V lost 4 bases and J 0 bases, leaving 6 bases between the germline ends. The CDR3 region is CSVGQATNEKLFF. The CDR3 bases are TGCAGCGTTGGACAGGCAACTAATGAAAAACTGTTTTTT.

The sample holds one count of this clone. The rearrangement links TRBV3-1 (or the pseudogene TRBV3-2) to TRBJ2-3, with TRBD1 identical over 8 bases. CDR1 and CDR2 from the germline V gene are LGHDT and YNNKEL (reference sequence). The CDR3 loop spans 12 amino acids. Trimming took 6 bases from V and 6 from J; bases not matched to a gene: 2. CDR3 bases: TGTGCCAGCAGGCACAGGGGGGATACGCAGTATTTT. Its translation is CASRHRGDTQYF.

This chain links TRBV29-1 with TRBJ1-1; 7 bases agree with TRBD1. CDR1 is SQVTM, CDR2 ANQGSEA, per germline. V lost 7 bases to trimming and J lost 6 bases; unmatched junction nucleotides: 8. The CDR3 extends over 12 amino acids. The CDR3 DNA is TGCAGCGGCGCGGGACAGAGGGCTGAAGCTTTCTTT. Translating it yields CSGAGQRAEAFF.

This rearrangement joins TRBV11-2 to TRBJ2-7; 7 positions match TRBD1. CDR1 is SGHAT and CDR2 is FQNNGV in the germline V gene. The CDR3 sequence is 16 residues long. V shed 4 bases, J shed 3 bases, and the junction held 12 bases outside the gene matches. CDR3 sequence: CASSSLDRAPLYEQYF. As DNA, the CDR3 is TGTGCCAGCAGCTCCTTAGACAGGGCCCCCCTCTACGAGCAGTACTTC.

This chain uses TRBV5-8 with TRBJ2-3; 9 bases are a match to TRBD2. There are 15 residues in the CDR3. V shed 4 bases and J 0 bases; nucleotides not matched to a gene: 3. The germline gives CDR1 SGHTS, CDR2 YDEGEE. The CDR3 is CASSESGRSTDTQYF. The CDR3 DNA reads TGTGCCAGCAGCGAAAGCGGGAGGAGCACAGATACGCAGTATTTT.

V is TRBV10-3 and J is TRBJ1-1; tentative D call: TRBD1 (6 bases). Trimming took off 7 bases at V and 0 bases at J, with 12 bases between the two ends. Looked up from germline, CDR1 is ENHRY and CDR2 is SYGVKD. The length of the CDR3 is 14 residues. In DNA, the CDR3 is TGTGCCATCAATCAGGGGCCCATGAACACTGAAGCTTTCTTT. This translates into CAINQGPMNTEAFF.

The rearrangement joins TRBV3-1 (or the pseudogene TRBV3-2) to TRBJ2-1; 13 bases fit TRBD2. This CDR3 comprises 15 residues. Germline V gives CDR1 LGHDT, CDR2 YNNKEL (reference sequence). The V and J ends lost 1 base and 7 bases, in that order; junction bases with no gene match: 1. The DNA of the CDR3 is TGTGCCAGCAGCCAAGGGACTAGCGGGGGTAATGAGCAGTTCTTC. Translated: CASSQGTSGGNEQFF.

The rearrangement links TRBV6-5 to TRBJ1-5; no clear D. CDR3 length: 13 residues. V gave up 6 bases and J gave up 4 bases, with 10 bases separating them. Germline V gene data show CDR1 as MNHEY and CDR2 as SVGAGI. The CDR3 bases are TGTGCCAGCAGCGACACCCGTAATCAGCCCCAGCATTTT. Its translation: CASSDTRNQPQHF.

The chain has TRBV5-1 and TRBJ2-3, with TRBD2 matching 10 bases. Germline V gene sequence: CDR1 SGHRS, CDR2 YFSETQ. V lost 2 bases to trimming and J lost 6 bases; unmatched junction nucleotides: 3. CDR3 length: 14 amino acids. The CDR3: CASSFSGGLDTQYF. For the CDR3, the DNA is TGCGCCAGCAGCTTTAGCGGGGGGTTGGATACGCAGTATTTT.

This clone was recorded once. The V call is TRBV27, the J call TRBJ2-3; 9 bases are shared with TRBD1. Germline V gene lookup returns CDR1 MNHEY and CDR2 SMNVEV (reference sequence). V lost 3 bases and J lost 5; bases outside the gene matches: 3. This CDR3 region has 14 residues. For the CDR3, the DNA is TGTGCCAGCAGTTTCACAGGGGGCAGAGATACGCAGTATTTT. Protein product: CASSFTGGRDTQYF.

This clone is a singleton in its sample. The chain employs TRBV6-2 or TRBV6-3 and TRBJ2-1, with 10 nucleotides matching TRBD1. CDR1 is MNHEY and CDR2 is SVGEGT in the germline V gene. The J segment lost 6 bases and the V segment lost 2 bases, leaving 7 bases of the junction unmatched. The CDR3 has 16 amino acids. The CDR3 sequence: CASSYGDRGSSNEQFF. The CDR3 bases are TGTGCCAGCAGTTACGGGGACAGGGGTTCGAGCAATGAGCAGTTCTTC.

The chain has TRBV7-9 and TRBJ1-1; 7 bases agree with TRBD1. The CDR3 length is 14 residues. Germline CDR1 is SEHNR and CDR2 is FQNEAQ (reference sequence). The V and J ends lost 2 bases and 7 bases, in that order; junction bases with no gene match: 7. The CDR3 coding sequence is TGTGCCAGCAGCTTATTCCCGGGACAGCTTGAAGCTTTCTTT. Protein product: CASSLFPGQLEAFF.

Only a few counts were recorded for this clone. The chain carries TRBV20-1 and TRBJ1-5, with a tentative D call TRBD1 (5 bases). V lost 3 bases to trimming and J lost 2 bases, with 8 bases between them. The CDR3 totals 13 residues. Germline CDR1 reads DFQATT; CDR2 reads SNEGSKA (reference sequence). For the CDR3, the DNA is TGCAGTGCTAGTTCGGGGGGCAATCAGCCCCAGCATTTT. Its translation is CSASSGGNQPQHF.

The chain recombines TRBV6-1 with TRBJ1-4; weak D call: TRBD1 (5 bases). Trimming took off 2 bases at V and 3 bases at J, with 10 bases between the two ends. Per the germline V gene, CDR1 is MNHNS and CDR2 is SASEGT. The CDR3 length is 15 residues. The CDR3 coding sequence is TGTGCCAGCAGTGAATGGGGAGGGGCTAATGAAAAACTGTTTTTT. Amino acids: CASSEWGGANEKLFF.

The V and J genes are TRBV21-1 and TRBJ2-1; whether TRBD1, the table's D call, matches the DNA was not checked. TRBV21-1 is a recognized pseudogene. This CDR3 has 15 amino acids. For the CDR3, the DNA is TGTGCCAGCAGCAGTGGGACAGGGGGCGAGGTTGAGCAGTTCTTC. This codes for CASSSGTGGEVEQFF.